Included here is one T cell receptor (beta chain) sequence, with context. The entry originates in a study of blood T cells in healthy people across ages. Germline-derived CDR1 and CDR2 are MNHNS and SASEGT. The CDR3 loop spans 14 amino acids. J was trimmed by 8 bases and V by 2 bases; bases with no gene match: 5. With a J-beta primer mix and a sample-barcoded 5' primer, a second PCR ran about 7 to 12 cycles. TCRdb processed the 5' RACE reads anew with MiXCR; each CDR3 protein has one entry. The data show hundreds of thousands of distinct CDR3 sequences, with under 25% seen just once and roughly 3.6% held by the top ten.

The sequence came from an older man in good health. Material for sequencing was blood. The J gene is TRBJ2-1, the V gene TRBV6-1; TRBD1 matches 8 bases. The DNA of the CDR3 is TGTGCCAGCAGTGAACAGGGGGCTCTGGATGAGCAGTTCTTC. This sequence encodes CASSEQGALDEQFF.